The 23 T cell receptor beta chains reported below all come from one sample, sequenced in a study of a mutant IDH1 vaccine in newly diagnosed glioma. Time point denoted: week 47, end of study. Mutant IDH1 20-mer peptide, at 300 ug, made up each vaccine dose, with topical imiquimod. Their antigens remain unidentified. The method was immunoSEQ multiplex PCR; TCRdb's version includes in-frame clones alone and lacks a portion of them. The table shows approximately 80,000 clones, with 70% to 90% occurring only once. Here the sequenced sample was PBMCs, taken from a glioma patient whose treatment included an IDH1 peptide vaccine. All receptors derive from a man in his forties with glioma.

On this clone: Other DNA variants within this sample encode the same CDR3. This rearrangement joins TRBV6-1 to TRBJ2-7; D unclear. V lost 3 bases, J lost 2 bases, and 2 bases lay in between. The CDR3 is made up of 11 amino acids. Germline CDR1 and CDR2: MNHNS and SASEGT. DNA for the CDR3: TGTGCCAGCAGTGAGGCCTACGAGCAGTACTTC. Encoded protein: CASSEAYEQYF.

This chain connects TRBV6-5 to TRBJ2-1; no clear D. CDR3 length equals 13 residues. Germline CDR1 and CDR2: MNHEY and SVGAGI. The V gene lost 8 bases and the J gene lost 2 bases, with 10 bases spanning the gap. CDR3 bases: TGTGCCAGCTTTGACTCCCCCTACAATGAGCAGTTCTTC. Translation: CASFDSPYNEQFF.

This chain links TRBV19 with TRBJ2-2; 9 positions match TRBD2. V shed 3 bases and J 6 bases; nucleotides not matched to a gene: 8. The CDR3 contains 16 residues. The germline V gene encodes CDR1 LNHDA and CDR2 SQIVND (reference sequence). The CDR3 DNA is TGTGCCAGTAGTATTCGGATAGCGGGAGCCGCCGGGGAGCTGTTTTTT. It encodes CASSIRIAGAAGELFF.

This clone was seen a handful of times. CDR3 region: CASSYRRDTLEAFF. The CDR3 nucleotides are TGTGCCAGCAGTTACAGAAGGGACACGCTTGAAGCTTTCTTT. The gene calls are TRBV6-6 and TRBJ1-1, with D maybe TRBD1 (6 bases). Germline CDR1 and CDR2: MNHNY and SVGAGI (reference sequence). Trimming stripped 2 bases from V and 7 bases from J, with 14 bases between. The CDR3 spans 14 residues.

The rearrangement uses TRBV19 and TRBJ2-1, with D unresolved. Germline V gene sequence: CDR1 LNHDA, CDR2 SQIVND (reference sequence). The CDR3 is made up of 13 amino acids. The CDR3 reads CTLRFHSYNEQFF. In DNA form, the CDR3 reads TGTACATTAAGATTCCACTCCTACAATGAGCAGTTCTTC.

This chain joins TRBV29-1 and TRBJ1-4; the D gene is possibly TRBD1 (5 bases). In germline, CDR1 is SQVTM, CDR2 ANQGSEA. The CDR3 has 17 residues. V lost 5 bases to trimming and J lost 7 bases, with 26 bases between them. The CDR3 loop reads CSVFLSRPGAVREKLFF. The DNA of the CDR3 is TGCAGCGTTTTTTTAAGCCGGCCCGGGGCGGTGCGTGAAAAACTGTTTTTT.

The chain uses TRBV19 and TRBJ2-7; 7 bases match TRBD2. The CDR3 is 14 amino acids. Germline V lookup: CDR1 LNHDA, CDR2 SQIVND (reference sequence). V gave up 7 bases and J gave up 3 bases; unmatched junction bases: 9. CDR3 sequence reads: CASNPGEGRYEQYF. In nucleotides, the CDR3 is TGTGCCAGTAACCCGGGGGAGGGCCGCTACGAGCAGTACTTC.

This chain uses TRBV4-1 with TRBJ2-5, with D perhaps matching TRBD2 (5 bases). The germline gives CDR1 MGHRA, CDR2 YSYEKL. The CDR3 runs 15 residues. V was cut by 0 bases and J by 5 bases, with 13 bases left in between. Here the CDR3 DNA reads TGCGCCAGCAGCCAAGATCGCGGTCGCGGGGAGACCCAGTACTTC. Translated, it gives CASSQDRGRGETQYF.

This clone was detected only a few times. The chain is built from TRBV21-1 and TRBJ2-1; the table gives TRBD2 as D, unverified against the DNA. TRBV21-1 corresponds to a pseudogene. This CDR3 contains 15 residues. As DNA, the CDR3 is TGTGCCAGCAGCAAAGAAAGGGAACCGGGGAATGAGCAGTTCTTC. Residues: CASSKEREPGNEQFF.

This chain joins TRBV5-5 and TRBJ1-2; 9 positions agree with TRBD1. The CDR3 is made up of 18 amino acids. Germline V gene sequence: CDR1 SGHKS, CDR2 YYEKEE (reference sequence). After removal of 3 bases from V and 0 bases from J, the junction contained 12 bases not matched to a gene. The CDR3 region is CASSSLRDRVLANYGYTF. CDR3 nucleotides: TGTGCCAGCAGCTCCCTCCGGGACAGGGTCCTAGCTAACTATGGCTACACCTTC.

The gene calls are TRBV27 and TRBJ2-7; 15 bases match TRBD2. The J segment lost 2 bases and the V segment lost 6 bases, leaving 2 bases of the junction unmatched. CDR1 is MNHEY and CDR2 is SMNVEV in the germline V gene (reference sequence). The CDR3 has 15 residues. The CDR3 spells CASSRTSGRAYEQYF. The CDR3 DNA reads as TGTGCCAGCAGCCGGACTAGCGGGAGGGCCTACGAGCAGTACTTC.

This rearrangement joins TRBV21-1 to TRBJ2-3; the D call in the table, TRBD1, was not verified against the DNA. TRBV21-1 has pseudogene status. The CDR3 contains 16 residues. The CDR3 is CASSKPPGVSTDTQYF. The CDR3 DNA sequence: TGTGCCAGCAGCAAACCCCCAGGGGTTAGCACAGATACGCAGTATTTT.

The gene calls are TRBV7-6 and TRBJ2-3, with D maybe TRBD2 (5 bases). The germline CDR1 and CDR2 sequences are SGHVS and FNYEAQ. The V and J ends lost 3 bases and 2 bases respectively, with 6 bases between them. The CDR3 spans 13 residues. The CDR3 loop is CASSLRDTDTQYF. Here the CDR3 DNA reads TGTGCCAGCAGCTTGAGGGACACAGATACGCAGTATTTT.

The chain combines TRBV5-1 with TRBJ1-6, with TRBD1 matching over 9 bases. CDR3 size: 15 residues. The germline V gene has CDR1 SGHRS and CDR2 YFSETQ. The junction had 6 bases not matched to a gene; V was cut back by 6 bases and J by 5 bases. In DNA, the CDR3 is TGCGCCAGCACCGGACAGGGGAGCGATAATTCACCCCTCCACTTT. It is translated as CASTGQGSDNSPLHF.

V usage is TRBV27 and J usage is TRBJ2-3; 14 nucleotides align to TRBD2. The CDR3 contains 18 residues. V lost 5 bases to trimming and J lost 3 bases; unmatched junction nucleotides: 10. Germline-derived CDR1 and CDR2 are MNHEY and SMNVEV (reference sequence). CDR3 DNA: TGTGCCAGCAGTCGCGGGACTAGCGGGAGTCTGCGTACAGATACGCAGTATTTT. Amino acid sequence: CASSRGTSGSLRTDTQYF.

The CDR3 region has the DNA TGCGCCAGCAGCTTGGCCGGGACAGGGAAAGCTGGAAACACCATATATTTT. This translates into CASSLAGTGKAGNTIYF. The chain carries TRBV5-1 and TRBJ1-3; 9 bases align to TRBD1. This CDR3 has 17 residues. Losses at the gene ends were 0 bases for V and 2 bases for J; bases not matched to a gene: 6. The V gene's germline CDR1 is SGHRS and CDR2 YFSETQ.

V gene TRBV19 combines with J gene TRBJ2-7; a possible D gene is TRBD1 (7 bases). The germline CDR1 and CDR2 sequences are LNHDA and SQIVND (reference sequence). V dropped 10 bases and J dropped 3 bases, with 22 bases sitting between them. This CDR3 has 15 amino acids. The CDR3 nucleotides read TGTGCCACCGGGCCCCGCGGGACAGAAAGCTACGAGCAGTACTTC. Its protein product is CATGPRGTESYEQYF.

There are a few counts of this clone. The gene calls are TRBV4-2 and TRBJ1-5, with TRBD1 identical over 9 bases. The J segment lost 7 bases and the V segment lost 0 bases, leaving 4 bases of the junction unmatched. CDR3 length: 15 amino acids. Germline V CDR1 and CDR2: LGHNA, YNFKEQ. CDR3 coding DNA: TGTGCCAGCAGCCAAGATCGACAGGGGGGACAGCCCCAGCATTTT. It codes for CASSQDRQGGQPQHF.

This chain joins TRBV30 and TRBJ2-3; 9 bases agree with TRBD2. Trimming at V came to 2 bases and at J to 4 bases, leaving 10 bases not matched to a gene. Germline-derived CDR1 and CDR2 are GTSNPN and SVGIG (reference sequence). The CDR3 has 16 residues. This CDR3 is CAWSKILAGLADTQYF. The CDR3 bases are TGTGCCTGGAGTAAAATTCTAGCGGGGTTGGCAGATACGCAGTATTTT.

The V and J genes are TRBV6-4 and TRBJ2-3, with TRBD2 as a possible D gene (5 bases). The V gene's germline CDR1 is MRHNA and CDR2 SNTAGT. V lost 0 bases and J lost 0, with 10 bases in between. The CDR3 consists of 16 residues. The CDR3 DNA sequence: TGTGCCAGCAGTGACTCGTTGGCTAGCAGCACAGATACGCAGTATTTT. It specifies CASSDSLASSTDTQYF.

J is TRBJ2-7 and V is TRBV19, with TRBD2 matching over 7 bases. The CDR3 spans 13 residues. The germline CDR1 and CDR2 sequences are LNHDA and SQIVND (reference sequence). V gave up 11 bases and J gave up 1 base; unmatched junction bases: 8. The CDR3 region has the DNA TGTGCCGGGAGGGTTGGCTCATCCTACGAGCAGTACTTC. Its translation: CAGRVGSSYEQYF.

The rearrangement links TRBV18 to TRBJ2-7; D is possibly TRBD2 (6 bases). The CDR3 runs to 17 residues. The V end lost 2 bases, the J end lost 7 bases, and 24 bases lay between the germline ends. Germline V gene sequence: CDR1 KGHSH, CDR2 LQKENI. CDR3 sequence reads: CASSPLGPTTLAGEQYF. The CDR3 coding sequence is TGTGCCAGCTCACCATTGGGGCCCACTACCCTCGCGGGGGAGCAGTACTTC.

The rearrangement joins TRBV6-5 to TRBJ1-2; D gene uncertain. Germline values: CDR1 MNHEY, CDR2 SVGAGI. Trimming shortened V by 10 bases and J by 1 base, and 10 bases separated the two germline ends. This CDR3 contains 12 residues. In nucleotides, the CDR3 is TGTGCCATCAGGAGCTTTAACTATGGCTACACCTTC. Protein product: CAIRSFNYGYTF.